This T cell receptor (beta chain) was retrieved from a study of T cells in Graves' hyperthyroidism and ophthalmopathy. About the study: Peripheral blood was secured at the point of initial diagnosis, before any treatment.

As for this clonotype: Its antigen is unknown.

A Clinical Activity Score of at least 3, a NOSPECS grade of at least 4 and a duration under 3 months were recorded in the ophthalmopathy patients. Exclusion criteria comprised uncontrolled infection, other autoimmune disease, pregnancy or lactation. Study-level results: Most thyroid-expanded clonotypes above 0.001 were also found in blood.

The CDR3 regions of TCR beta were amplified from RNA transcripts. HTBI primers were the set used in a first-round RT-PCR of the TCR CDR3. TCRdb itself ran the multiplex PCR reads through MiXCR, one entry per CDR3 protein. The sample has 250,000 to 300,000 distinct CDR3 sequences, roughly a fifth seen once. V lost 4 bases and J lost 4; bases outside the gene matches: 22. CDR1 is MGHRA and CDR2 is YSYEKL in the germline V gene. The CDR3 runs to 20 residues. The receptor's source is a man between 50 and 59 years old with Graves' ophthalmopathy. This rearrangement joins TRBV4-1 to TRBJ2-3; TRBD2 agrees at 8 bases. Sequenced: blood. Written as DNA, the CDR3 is TGCGCCAGCAGCCTGGGGGGAAGCGGGAGCTTCGGTGTGCGAGCAGATACGCAGTATTTT. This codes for CASSLGGSGSFGVRADTQYF.